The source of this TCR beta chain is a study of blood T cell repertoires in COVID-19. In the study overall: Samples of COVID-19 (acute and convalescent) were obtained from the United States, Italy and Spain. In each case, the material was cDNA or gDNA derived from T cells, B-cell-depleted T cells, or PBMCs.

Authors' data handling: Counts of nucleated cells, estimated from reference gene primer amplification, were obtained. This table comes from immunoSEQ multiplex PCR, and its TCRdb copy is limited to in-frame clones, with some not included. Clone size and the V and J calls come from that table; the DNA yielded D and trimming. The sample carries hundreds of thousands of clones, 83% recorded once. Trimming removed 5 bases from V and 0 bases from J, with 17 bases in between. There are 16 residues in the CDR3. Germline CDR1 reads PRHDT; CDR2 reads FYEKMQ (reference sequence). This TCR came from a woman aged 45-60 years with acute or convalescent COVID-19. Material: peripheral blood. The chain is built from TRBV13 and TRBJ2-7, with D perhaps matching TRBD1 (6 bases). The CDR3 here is CASSAPGTRSSYEQYF. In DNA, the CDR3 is TGTGCCAGCAGCGCCCCCGGGACACGGAGCTCCTACGAGCAGTACTTC.